A selection of T cell receptor beta chains follows, all from one sample in a study of long-term antiretroviral therapy in people with HIV. The assay was immunoSEQ multiplex PCR, and TCRdb's table has in-frame clones only and misses some. The sample shows under 50,000 clones, around nine tenths of them seen only once. The sequencing used unsorted PBMCs, collected just before starting antiretroviral therapy. These receptors originate from a young woman with HIV. Each CDR3 is given without its conserved first and last residue.

j_call v_call cdr3_aa
TRBJ2-7 TRBV6-5 ASSYGPVGYEQY
TRBJ2-2 TRBV5-4 ASRPGRGGDTGELF
TRBJ1-4 TRBV6-5 AAARQGLGEKLF
TRBJ2-6 TRBV28 ASSPPREANVLT
TRBJ1-1 TRBV21-1 ASSKVRPMNTEAF
TRBJ2-3 TRBV10-3 AISESGDRGDTQY
TRBJ2-7 TRBV10-2 ASSEGQGTNYEQY
TRBJ2-3 TRBV19 ASSRAGGNRDTQY
TRBJ2-2 TRBV5-1 ASSLALGDTGELF
TRBJ2-7 TRBV4-3 ASSQVGRPHEQY
TRBJ2-2 TRBV9 ASSLAGVGTGELF
TRBJ1-4 TRBV5-1 ASSSRQGENEKLF
TRBJ1-1 TRBV28 ASSLWYGFYTEAF
. TRBV11-2 ASSYSGSSYEQY
TRBJ2-3 TRBV4-1 ASSRDSGSSTDTQY
TRBJ2-5 TRBV5-6 ASSLAIGQQETQY
TRBJ1-1 TRBV5-6 ASSFTGREAF
TRBJ2-7 TRBV27 ASSPIDRVISYEQY
TRBJ2-1 TRBV9 ASSVEEREGYNEQF
TRBJ1-6 TRBV4-3 ASSQGSTGGWPLH
TRBJ1-1 TRBV7-2 ASSLVYRNTEAF
TRBJ2-2 TRBV7-3 ASSLDQGNTGELF
TRBJ2-1 TRBV7-3 ASSLNPRLGPNNEQF
TRBJ2-2 TRBV25-1 ASSPGTGFSGELF
TRBJ2-7 TRBV28 ASSPPGTSFPYEQY
TRBJ1-2 TRBV20-1 SARGSGYT
TRBJ2-7 TRBV28 ASINPPGTGSYEQY
TRBJ1-1 TRBV7-6 ASSGGGTEAF
TRBJ2-4 TRBV6-1 ASSEGTAGKNIQY